This T cell receptor beta chain was sequenced for a study of blood T cell repertoires in COVID-19. The study assigned cohorts using participant-reported clinical history. All recovered Cohort 3 donors got two negative PCRs, got clearance, or saw symptom resolution. TCRdb's copy holds only in-frame clones and misses some; the assay was immunoSEQ multiplex PCR. This sample has roughly 180,000 clones, with roughly 83% found just once. This clone was seen only once. The V and J ends lost 3 bases and 4 bases respectively, with 11 bases between them. This CDR3 spans 14 amino acids. CDR1 is SGDLS and CDR2 is YYNGEE in the germline V gene.

The sequenced sample was PBMCs or T cells enriched from blood (not recorded which). This chain joins TRBV9 and TRBJ1-3; D gene uncertain. The TCR originated in a woman aged 55-75 years who had recovered from COVID-19. In DNA, the CDR3 is TGTGCCAGCAGCGAGACAAGCTTAGGAAACACCATATATTTT. This codes for CASSETSLGNTIYF.